Following are 2 T cell receptor beta chains from one sample sequenced in a study of blood T cell repertoires in COVID-19. Produced via immunoSEQ multiplex PCR; TCRdb's table is partial and in-frame only. This table has about 160,000 clones, about 87% appearing once. Input material: peripheral blood. Receptors were obtained from a woman in her fifties or sixties who had recovered from COVID-19.

V is TRBV4-3 and J is TRBJ2-7; 7 bases are shared with TRBD1. V lost 2 bases to trimming and J lost 2 bases; unmatched junction nucleotides: 6. Germline V gene lookup returns CDR1 LGHNA and CDR2 YSLEER. CDR3 length equals 15 residues. CDR3 bases: TGCGCCAGCAGCCAAAAGAGGGGACAGACCTACGAGCAGTACTTC. It encodes CASSQKRGQTYEQYF.

A single count supports this clone. The CDR3 DNA is TGTGCCAGCAGTGGACAGGGGGGAGGGAATCAGCCCCAGCATTTT. This encodes CASSGQGGGNQPQHF. The V gene is TRBV6-2 or TRBV6-3, the J gene TRBJ1-5, with 10 bases matching TRBD1. Trimming cost V 5 bases and J 4 bases; bases outside gene matches: 5. The CDR3 is made up of 15 amino acids. Germline lookup yields CDR1 MNHEY and CDR2 SVGEGT.